The present TCR beta chain was sequenced within a study of T cells after posttransplantation cyclophosphamide. Points from the study as a whole: Later blood repertoires were often dominated by clones from the donor CD8+ memory compartment. Skin or GI-infiltrating T cells shared few TRB sequences with blood.

Per the germline V gene, CDR1 is SGDLS and CDR2 is YYNGEE. This CDR3 spans 22 amino acids. J gave up 4 bases and V 3 bases, and 27 bases lay outside the gene matches. Assay used: immunoSEQ multiplex PCR; TCRdb lists only in-frame clones, some missing. In total the sample includes approximately 41,000 clones, none of them seen once. The related graft donor's blood sample was taken on the day of bone marrow donation. Comments on this clone: The antigen is undetermined.

This clonotype originated in a man aged 50 to 59 in good health, CMV-negative, and a related stem cell transplant donor. Sequencing input: PBMCs. The chain couples TRBV9 to TRBJ2-2, with 7 bases fitting TRBD1. DNA for the CDR3: TGTGCCAGCAGCGCCGCCCCCCCGGGTCCGGACAGGTGGGGTCTGAGCACCGGGGAGCTGTTTTTT. It yields the protein CASSAAPPGPDRWGLSTGELFF.